The present T cell receptor (gamma chain) was sequenced within a study of γδ T cells in repeated Plasmodium falciparum infection (dated by TCRdb to the early 2020s). With respect to the entire study: Malian children exposed to intense seasonal malaria transmission were enrolled in the natural-infection arm and compared with Australian children matched for age and gender. Using both natural infection in Mali and controlled human malaria infection, the study looked at the way repeated Plasmodium falciparum infection shapes the human gammadelta T cell repertoire. Samples from controlled-infection subjects were taken at baseline, right before selected infections, and 21 days after each infection. About five malaria-naive U.S. adults underwent four controlled human malaria infections by bites from P. falciparum NF54-infected Anopheles stephensi mosquitoes over approximately 640 days. Malian gammadelta TCR repertoires were analysed cross-sectionally during no-transmission periods and longitudinally across acute febrile malaria episodes. Broader findings and caveats from the paper: Compared with Australian children, Malian children appeared to have Vdelta2-negative gammadelta TCR repertoires that were more clonally expanded, less diverse and less shared. The Malian cohort came from a small rural village of predominantly one ethnic group, limiting generalizability. In Vdelta2-negative gammadelta TCR repertoires, which were largely Vdelta1+, repeated controlled infections appeared to drive waves of new clonotype selection. Across time and infection, the Vgamma9/Vdelta2+ TCR repertoires showed a highly stable polyclonal makeup, with many TCRgamma sequences overlapping between individuals. Analysis of inter-individual variability in gammadelta T cell responses was limited by the small size of the controlled-infection cohort.

Vgamma9/Vdelta2+ and Vdelta2-negative gammadelta T cell populations were flow-sorted from peripheral blood mononuclear cells for bulk TCR repertoire analysis. Ten or more counts support this clone. The clone's antigen remains unknown. The protein recorded in TCRdb matches a much larger clone and deviates from this DNA's translation at residue 10, suggesting a read error; the protein here is obtained by translating the DNA. Libraries were built with multiplex PCR. TCRdb names Illumina MiSeq as the instrument used. Both TCR gamma (TRG) and TCR delta (TRD) chains were sequenced from each sorted gammadelta T cell sample. Per the source publication's procedure: The repertoire analyses used clonotype tree plots, the accumulated frequency of the top 20 clonotypes, and diversity index (DI) and D75 metrics. TCRdb reanalyzed the public reads with the CATT caller, and identical DNA sequences were merged afterwards. Here the V and J calls rest on TCRdb's processing, not on the authors' analysis. The sample data list around 14,000 gamma-chain clones, and 1.5% to 2% of these were observed just once. Of the sample, around 30% falls within the top ten clones.

For this chain, trimming is 4 bases at the V end and 11 bases at the J end, and the number of junction bases without a gene match is 14. Sequences GITISATS (CDR1) and ISYDGTV (CDR2) are obtained from the germline V gene (reference sequence). The CDR3 has 13 amino acids, counting the end cysteine and phenylalanine. The DNA shown is the 39-base CDR3, in frame from base 1. The V and J segments used are TRGV9 and TRGJ1 or TRGJ2. The clonotype comes from a pool of human donors (malaria-infected and uninfected, not separated). Sequenced sample: gamma-delta T cells from blood. For the CDR3, the sequence is CALWDPLSSEKLF. The sequence in DNA is TGTGCCTTGTGGGACCCCCTATCTTCAGAGAAACTCTTT.